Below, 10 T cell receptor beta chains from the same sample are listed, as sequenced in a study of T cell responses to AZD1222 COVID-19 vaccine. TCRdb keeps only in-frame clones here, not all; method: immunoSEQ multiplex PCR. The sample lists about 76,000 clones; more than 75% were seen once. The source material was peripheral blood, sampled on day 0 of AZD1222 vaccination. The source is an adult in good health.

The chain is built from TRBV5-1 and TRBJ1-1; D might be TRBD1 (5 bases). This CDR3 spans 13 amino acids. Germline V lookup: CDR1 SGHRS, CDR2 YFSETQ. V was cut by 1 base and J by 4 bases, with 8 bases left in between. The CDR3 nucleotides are TGCGCCAGCAGCTTGAACAGGCCCACTGAAGCTTTCTTT. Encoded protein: CASSLNRPTEAFF. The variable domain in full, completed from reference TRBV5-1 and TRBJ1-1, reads KAGVTQTPRYLIKTRGQQVTLSCSPISGHRSVSWYQQTPGQGLQFLFEYFSETQRNKGNFPGRFSGRQFSNSRSEMNVSTLELGDSALYLCASSLNRPTEAFFGQGTRLTVV.

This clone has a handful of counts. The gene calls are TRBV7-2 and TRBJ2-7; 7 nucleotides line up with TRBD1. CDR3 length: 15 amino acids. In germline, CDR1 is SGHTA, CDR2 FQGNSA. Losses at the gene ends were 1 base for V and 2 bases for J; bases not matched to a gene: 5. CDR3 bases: TGTGCCAGCAGCTTAGACGGGACAGAACCCTACGAGCAGTACTTC. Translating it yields CASSLDGTEPYEQYF.

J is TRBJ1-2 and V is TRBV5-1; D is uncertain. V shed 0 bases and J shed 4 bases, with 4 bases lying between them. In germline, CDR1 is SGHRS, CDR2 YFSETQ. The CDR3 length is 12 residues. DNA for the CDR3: TGCGCCAGCAGCTTGGCATCCTATGGCTACACCTTC. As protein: CASSLASYGYTF. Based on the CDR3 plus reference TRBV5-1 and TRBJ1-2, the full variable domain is KAGVTQTPRYLIKTRGQQVTLSCSPISGHRSVSWYQQTPGQGLQFLFEYFSETQRNKGNFPGRFSGRQFSNSRSEMNVSTLELGDSALYLCASSLASYGYTFGSGTRLTVV.

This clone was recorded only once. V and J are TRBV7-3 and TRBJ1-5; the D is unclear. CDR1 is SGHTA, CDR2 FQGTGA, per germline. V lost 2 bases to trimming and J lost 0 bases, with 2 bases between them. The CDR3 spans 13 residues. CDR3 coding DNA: TGTGCCAGCAGCTTAGCTAGCAATCAGCCCCAGCATTTT. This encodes CASSLASNQPQHF.

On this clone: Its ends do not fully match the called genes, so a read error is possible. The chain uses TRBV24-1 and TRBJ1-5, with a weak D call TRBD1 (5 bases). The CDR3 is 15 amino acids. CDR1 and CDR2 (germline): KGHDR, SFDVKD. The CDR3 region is CATSDLRTLNRPQHF. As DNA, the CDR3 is TGTGCCACCAGTGATTTACGGACACTTAATCGGCCCCAGCATTTT.

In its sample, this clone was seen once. The CDR3 coding sequence is TGCGCCAGCAGTCCTACAGGGGGTAAGGAGGACGAGCAGTACTTC. Its translation: CASSPTGGKEDEQYF. The chain couples TRBV5-1 to TRBJ2-7, with 8 positions matching TRBD1. The CDR3 runs 15 residues. The germline gives CDR1 SGHRS, CDR2 YFSETQ. V gave up 5 bases and J gave up 5 bases; unmatched junction bases: 12.

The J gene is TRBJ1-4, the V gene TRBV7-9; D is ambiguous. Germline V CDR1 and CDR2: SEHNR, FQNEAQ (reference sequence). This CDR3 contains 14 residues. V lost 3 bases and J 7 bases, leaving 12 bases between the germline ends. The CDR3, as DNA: TGTGCCAGCAGCTTTTTACCCGGGAGTGAAAAACTGTTTTTT. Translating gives CASSFLPGSEKLFF.

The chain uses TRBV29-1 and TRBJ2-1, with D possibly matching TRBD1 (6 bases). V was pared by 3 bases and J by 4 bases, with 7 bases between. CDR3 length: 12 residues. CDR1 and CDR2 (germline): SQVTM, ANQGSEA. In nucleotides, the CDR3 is TGCAGCGTTGACAGGGGATACAATGAGCAGTTCTTC. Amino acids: CSVDRGYNEQFF.

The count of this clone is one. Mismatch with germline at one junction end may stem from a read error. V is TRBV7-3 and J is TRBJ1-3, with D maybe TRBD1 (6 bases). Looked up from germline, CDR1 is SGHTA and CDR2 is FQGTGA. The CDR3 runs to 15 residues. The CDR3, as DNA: TGTGCCAGCAGCCTAACAGGGCTTTCTGGAAACACCATATATTTT. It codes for CASSLTGLSGNTIYF.

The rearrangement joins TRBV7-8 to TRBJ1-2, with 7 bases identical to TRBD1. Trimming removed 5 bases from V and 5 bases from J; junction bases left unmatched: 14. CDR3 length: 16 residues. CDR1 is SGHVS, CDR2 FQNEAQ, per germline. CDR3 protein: CASSQRPGTVTYGYTF. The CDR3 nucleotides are TGTGCCAGCAGCCAAAGGCCCGGGACAGTGACATATGGCTACACCTTC.